This TCR beta chain was documented in a study of CXCR3-negative and CXCR3-positive naive CD8 T cells. The authors made the TRB cDNA libraries by 5' RACE using UMI labels. For each CDR3 protein, TCRdb gives one entry from its re-call of the 5' RACE reads, without DNA. The sample has roughly 110,000 distinct CDR3 sequences; the top ten hold more than 0.3%. About this clonotype: Antigen: not known.

Study results and limitations: Naive cells that were CXCR3-negative or CXCR3-positive used TRBV-TRBJ genes alike, while memory cells diverged. Researchers report that CXCR3-positive naive cells carry more hydrophobic TRB CDR3s than CXCR3-negative naive cells.

This CDR3 contains 17 residues. Germline CDR1 and CDR2: MRHNA and SNTAGT. The V call is TRBV6-4, the J call TRBJ2-7; the D call from TCRdb, TRBD2, cannot be confirmed without DNA. The sequence was obtained from a human donor in good health. Some clones in this sample may be carry-over from other donors' samples. Sample: naive CXCR3+ CD8+ T cells from blood. Stated subset: CD45RO-CCR7+CD27+CD95- naive CD8+ T cells expressing CXCR3 (TNR3+). The CDR3 reads CASPKGREGPNTREQYF.